Listed here are 30 T cell receptor beta chains from one sample, sequenced in a study of control samples from healthy donors and cancer patients. The method was immunoSEQ multiplex PCR; TCRdb's version includes in-frame clones alone and lacks a portion of them. This sample has fewer than 150,000 clones, with approximately 92% found just once. Input material: blood. Receptors were obtained from a man aged 18-30 years in good health.

In nucleotides, the CDR3 is TGTGCCAGCAGTTCCGTCCGGGACAGAAGAATGAACACTGAAGCTTTCTTT. Protein product: CASSSVRDRRMNTEAFF. The chain is built from TRBV28 and TRBJ1-1; 7 bases are shared with TRBD1. CDR3 length: 17 residues. V shed 4 bases and J 0 bases; nucleotides not matched to a gene: 11. Germline CDR1 MDHEN, CDR2 SYDVKM. Combining the CDR3 with reference TRBV28 and TRBJ1-1 gives the whole variable domain DVKVTQSSRYLVKRTGEKVFLECVQDMDHENMFWYRQDPGLGLRLIYFSYDVKMKEKGDIPEGYSVSREKKERFSLILESASTNQTSMYLCASSSVRDRRMNTEAFFGQGTRLTVV.

The chain couples TRBV7-2 to TRBJ2-7; D call uncertain. This CDR3 is built from 15 residues. The V end lost 1 base, the J end lost 5 bases, and 15 bases lay between the germline ends. Germline CDR1 and CDR2: SGHTA and FQGNSA. DNA of the CDR3: TGTGCCAGCAGCTTAGAGGGTTTACTTAACCACGAGCAGTACGTC. The encoded protein is CASSLEGLLNHEQYV.

The V gene is TRBV7-3, the J gene TRBJ2-2; D unclear. Trimming took off 5 bases at V and 5 bases at J, with 6 bases between the two ends. This CDR3 spans 12 amino acids. CDR1 is SGHTA, CDR2 FQGTGA, per germline. This chain's CDR3 is CASSTSTGELFF. CDR3 nucleotides: TGTGCCAGCAGCACATCAACCGGGGAGCTGTTTTTT.

The chain combines TRBV7-8 with TRBJ1-1; no reliable D call. Germline V gives CDR1 SGHVS, CDR2 FQNEAQ. Deletions cut 2 bases from V and 6 bases from J, with 13 bases between. CDR3 length: 14 amino acids. CDR3 in amino acids: CASSLMIKAPEAFF. CDR3 sequence (DNA): TGTGCCAGCAGCTTAATGATAAAGGCCCCTGAAGCTTTCTTT.

V is TRBV4-3 and J is TRBJ2-2; 10 nucleotides match TRBD1. Germline V gene sequence: CDR1 LGHNA, CDR2 YSLEER. Losses at the gene ends were 4 bases for V and 5 bases for J; bases not matched to a gene: 7. This CDR3 is 16 amino acids long. DNA for the CDR3: TGCGCCAGCAGCCGACTCGGACAGGGGGTTACCGGGGAGCTGTTTTTT. This sequence encodes CASSRLGQGVTGELFF.

The chain employs TRBV6-5 and TRBJ1-1; D is possibly TRBD1 (5 bases). The CDR3 runs to 12 residues. In germline, CDR1 is MNHEY, CDR2 SVGAGI. V dropped 8 bases and J dropped 1 base, with 8 bases sitting between them. The CDR3 coding sequence is TGTGCCAGCGGGAGGGGGAACACTGAAGCTTTCTTT. This sequence encodes CASGRGNTEAFF.

The V call is TRBV7-8, the J call TRBJ2-3, with 10 bases fitting TRBD2. Germline loops: CDR1 SGHVS, CDR2 FQNEAQ. CDR3 size: 16 residues. Trimming took 2 bases from V and 5 from J; bases not matched to a gene: 7. The CDR3 region has the DNA TGTGCCAGCAGCTTAACTAGCGGGGAAGGGCAAGATACGCAGTATTTT. This gives the protein CASSLTSGEGQDTQYF. Filled out from reference TRBV7-8 and TRBJ2-3, the complete variable domain reads GAGVSQSPRYKVAKRGQDVALRCDPISGHVSLFWYQQALGQGPEFLTYFQNEAQLDKSGLPSDRFFAERPEGSVSTLKIQRTQQEDSAVYLCASSLTSGEGQDTQYFGPGTRLTVL.

This chain's CDR3 is CASVFAGNSPLHF. The CDR3 DNA reads TGTGCCAGCGTCTTTGCTGGTAATTCACCCCTCCACTTT. The rearrangement links TRBV27 to TRBJ1-6; D not resolved. Trimming pared 8 bases from V and 6 bases from J, leaving 11 bases between. This CDR3 comprises 13 residues. Germline V gives CDR1 MNHEY, CDR2 SMNVEV (reference sequence).

The chain employs TRBV4-2 and TRBJ2-2, with D maybe TRBD2 (5 bases). Trimming took off 2 bases at V and 3 bases at J, with 10 bases between the two ends. CDR1 LGHNA and CDR2 YNFKEQ come from the germline V gene. This CDR3 is built from 15 residues. The CDR3 here is CASSQPGYYTGELFF. Here the CDR3 DNA reads TGTGCCAGCAGCCAACCGGGATACTACACCGGGGAGCTGTTTTTT.

The gene calls are TRBV2 and TRBJ2-5; D unresolved. V shed 8 bases and J shed 2 bases, with 3 bases lying between them. The CDR3 length is 10 residues. The germline V gene encodes CDR1 SNHLY and CDR2 FYNNEI. CDR3 loop: CASGQETQYF. Written as DNA, the CDR3 is TGTGCCAGCGGTCAAGAGACCCAGTACTTC.

This clone was seen a single time. The CDR3 region has the DNA TGTGCCAGCAGCCTCAATGAGCAGTTCTTC. It encodes CASSLNEQFF. The J gene is TRBJ2-1, the V gene TRBV28; D unresolved. The CDR3 runs 10 residues. Germline lookup yields CDR1 MDHEN and CDR2 SYDVKM. Deletions cut 6 bases from V and 6 bases from J, with 3 bases between.

About this clone itself: Other DNA sequences within the sample encode an identical CDR3. The V gene is TRBV2, the J gene TRBJ1-1; D call uncertain. Trimming stripped 2 bases from V and 0 bases from J, with 7 bases between. Germline loops: CDR1 SNHLY, CDR2 FYNNEI. The CDR3 contains 14 residues. CDR3 nucleotides: TGTGCCAGCAGTGAAAGGCGAATGAACACTGAAGCTTTCTTT. This sequence encodes CASSERRMNTEAFF.

The genes are TRBV6-5 and TRBJ1-1; the D gene is possibly TRBD1 (5 bases). The CDR3 runs 11 residues. Germline lookup yields CDR1 MNHEY and CDR2 SVGAGI. Trimming cost V 6 bases and J 3 bases, with 5 bases left between them. The CDR3 DNA reads TGTGCCAGCAGGGGGGACACTGAAGCTTTCTTT. Encoded protein: CASRGDTEAFF.

There are a few counts of this clone. The V and J genes are TRBV19 and TRBJ1-2, with 8 nucleotides matching TRBD1. This CDR3 is built from 15 residues. V was clipped by 4 bases and J by 5 bases; unmatched bases: 9. Germline CDR1 and CDR2: LNHDA and SQIVND (reference sequence). This chain's CDR3 is CASSTTTGVLYGYTF. The CDR3, as DNA: TGTGCCAGTAGTACAACGACAGGGGTGCTGTATGGCTACACCTTC.

The rearrangement uses TRBV11-3 and TRBJ2-1, with D unclear. The CDR3 loop spans 13 amino acids. Trimming took off 5 bases at V and 6 bases at J, with 11 bases between the two ends. The germline V gene has CDR1 SGHNT and CDR2 YENEEA. The CDR3 nucleotides read TGTGCCAGCAGCATATTAGGTCCCAATGAGCAGTTCTTC. Its protein is CASSILGPNEQFF.

The rearrangement links TRBV6-5 to TRBJ1-2, with TRBD1 matching 7 bases. Trimming removed 7 bases from V and 3 bases from J; junction bases left unmatched: 5. The germline V gene encodes CDR1 MNHEY and CDR2 SVGAGI. The CDR3 sequence is 13 residues long. The CDR3 region is CASTRQGDYGYTF. CDR3 sequence (DNA): TGTGCCAGCACCAGACAGGGTGACTATGGCTACACCTTC.

The gene calls are TRBV5-1 and TRBJ1-6, with 8 bases aligning to TRBD1. The CDR3 spans 14 residues. Trimming removed 4 bases from V and 7 bases from J; junction bases left unmatched: 4. Germline CDR1 is SGHRS and CDR2 is YFSETQ. CDR3 sequence reads: CASSLDRANSPLHF. The CDR3, as DNA: TGCGCCAGCAGCCTGGACAGGGCCAATTCACCCCTCCACTTT.

This clone was detected a few times. J is TRBJ2-4 and V is TRBV30; D remains ambiguous. V lost 0 bases and J lost 0, with 12 bases in between. The CDR3 has 16 amino acids. Germline V CDR1 and CDR2: GTSNPN, SVGIG (reference sequence). The chain's CDR3 is CAWSVVGQLAKNIQYF. Written as DNA, the CDR3 is TGTGCCTGGAGTGTGGTAGGGCAGCTAGCCAAAAACATTCAGTACTTC.

V gene TRBV29-1 combines with J gene TRBJ2-7; 8 bases line up with TRBD1. CDR1 is SQVTM and CDR2 is ANQGSEA in the germline V gene. With V trimmed by 7 bases and J by 7 bases, 6 bases remained unmatched. The CDR3 totals 11 residues. This chain's CDR3 is CSGRTGNEQYF. CDR3 DNA: TGCAGCGGAAGGACAGGGAATGAGCAGTACTTC.

The rearrangement uses TRBV6-5 and TRBJ1-3, with D perhaps matching TRBD1 (5 bases). Germline V gives CDR1 MNHEY, CDR2 SVGAGI. V lost 3 bases to trimming and J lost 0 bases, with 9 bases between them. This CDR3 is 15 amino acids long. The CDR3 protein is CASSYGASSGNTIYF. DNA for the CDR3: TGTGCCAGCAGTTATGGGGCGAGCTCTGGAAACACCATATATTTT.

This sequence joins TRBV7-2 and TRBJ2-2; 9 positions match TRBD2. Per germline, CDR1 SGHTA and CDR2 FQGNSA. Trimming took 1 base from V and 6 from J; bases not matched to a gene: 0. The CDR3 sequence is 14 residues long. The CDR3 loop reads CASSLGLAAGELFF. In DNA form, the CDR3 reads TGTGCCAGCAGCTTAGGACTAGCGGCCGGGGAGCTGTTTTTT.

This chain joins TRBV6-2 or TRBV6-3 and TRBJ1-3; D ambiguous. V was pared by 4 bases and J by 0 bases, with 7 bases between. CDR1 MNHEY and CDR2 SVGEGT come from the germline V gene. The length of the CDR3 is 14 residues. This CDR3 is CASSSGHSGNTIYF. As DNA, the CDR3 is TGTGCCAGCAGTTCTGGCCACTCTGGAAACACCATATATTTT.

This clone was seen only once. V usage is TRBV12-3 or TRBV12-4 and J usage is TRBJ1-1, with D unclear. There are 11 residues in the CDR3. V lost 11 bases to trimming and J lost 1 base, with 8 bases between them. The CDR3 bases are TGTGCCGTCCGCGGGAACACTGAAGCTTTCTTT. This sequence encodes CAVRGNTEAFF.

The J gene is TRBJ2-5, the V gene TRBV11-2; D may be TRBD1 (6 bases). The CDR3 is 16 amino acids. The ends were cut back, 4 bases at V and 1 base at J, with 16 bases in the middle. Looked up from germline, CDR1 is SGHAT and CDR2 is FQNNGV. In nucleotides, the CDR3 is TGTGCCAGCAGCTCCGGAAGGACAGCAATCCAAGAGACCCAGTACTTC. It is translated as CASSSGRTAIQETQYF.

V is TRBV7-9 and J is TRBJ2-1; D call uncertain. Trimming stripped 5 bases from V and 12 bases from J, with 20 bases between. The CDR3 extends over 14 amino acids. The V gene's germline CDR1 is SEHNR and CDR2 FQNEAQ (reference sequence). This CDR3 is CASSERVVQKLQFF. Here the CDR3 DNA reads TGTGCCAGCAGCGAACGCGTAGTCCAGAAGTTGCAGTTCTTC.

J is TRBJ2-7 and V is TRBV15; D is ambiguous. Trimming left V 0 bases short and J 4 bases short, with 16 bases between. Germline V gene sequence: CDR1 LNHNV, CDR2 YYDKDF (reference sequence). There are 16 residues in the CDR3. The CDR3 DNA follows: TGTGCCACCAGCAGAGAAGGTTGGGGTAGCCCGTACGAGCAGTACTTC. It encodes CATSREGWGSPYEQYF.

The chain couples TRBV3-1 (or the pseudogene TRBV3-2) to TRBJ2-1, with a weak D call TRBD2 (7 bases). The V gene's germline CDR1 is LGHDT and CDR2 YNNKEL (reference sequence). Trimming stripped 6 bases from V and 6 bases from J, with 18 bases between. The CDR3 contains 15 residues. The CDR3 DNA sequence: TGTGCCAGCAGTAAGAGGGGGGGCCCCGCCAATGAGCAGTTCTTC. Its translation: CASSKRGGPANEQFF.

The chain links TRBV6-5 to TRBJ2-4, with TRBD1 matching over 11 bases. The CDR3 is 14 amino acids. Per germline, CDR1 MNHEY and CDR2 SVGAGI. The V gene end was trimmed by 7 bases and the J gene end by 7 bases; junction bases not matched to a gene: 6. The CDR3 bases are TGTGCCAGCATAACTGGGACAGGGGGGAACATTCAGTACTTC. Translation: CASITGTGGNIQYF.

The chain uses TRBV5-1 and TRBJ1-2, with D possibly matching TRBD1 (5 bases). Germline loops: CDR1 SGHRS, CDR2 YFSETQ. V was trimmed by 0 bases and J by 0 bases, leaving 15 bases between them. The CDR3 covers 17 residues. The CDR3 spells CASSLDHIGGTNYGYTF. CDR3 sequence (DNA): TGCGCCAGCAGCTTGGATCATATCGGGGGAACTAACTATGGCTACACCTTC.

The chain has TRBV6-5 and TRBJ1-2, with TRBD1 identical over 8 bases. This CDR3 contains 14 residues. V dropped 8 bases and J dropped 2; count of bases not matched to a gene: 7. Germline V lookup: CDR1 MNHEY, CDR2 SVGAGI. The CDR3 DNA follows: TGTGCCAGCGGTAGCAGGGGGCTCAACTATGGCTACACCTTC. This encodes CASGSRGLNYGYTF.